In this sample, the clone carrying this TCR beta chain turned up many times. The data were obtained in a study of T cells in Graves' hyperthyroidism and ophthalmopathy. The source material, RNA transcripts, was used to amplify TCR beta CDR3 regions. First-round RT-PCR of the TCR CDR3 relied on the HTBI primer set. Using its own MiXCR run on the multiplex PCR reads, TCRdb lists one record per CDR3 protein. Of about 380,000 distinct CDR3 sequences detected, around 13% appear once; the ten largest clones hold around a fifth. The germline gives CDR1 DFQATT, CDR2 SNEGSKA (reference sequence). V was shortened by 3 bases and J by 6 bases, with 21 bases between the two germline ends. The CDR3 loop spans 16 amino acids.

This TCR derives from a woman aged 30 to 39 with Graves' ophthalmopathy. Sequenced input: blood. The V and J genes are TRBV20-1 and TRBJ1-5; a weak D match, TRBD1 (6 bases). For the CDR3, the DNA is TGCAGTGCTAGTAGGGGGGGGGACATAGAGGGTCAGCCCCAGCATTTT. This codes for CSASRGGDIEGQPQHF.